Listed here are 5 T cell receptor beta chains from one sample, sequenced in a study of CD8 T cells in ankylosing spondylitis. TCRdb analysed the 5' RACE reads with MiXCR anew, one entry per CDR3 protein. The table records about 210,000 distinct CDR3 sequences, over 7% of them present only once. The sequenced material came from blood, either unsorted or a sorted T cell fraction (not recorded which). The receptors originated from a female donor with ankylosing spondylitis or in good health (not recorded which).

This clonotype was picked up many times. The chain is built from TRBV20-1 and TRBJ2-2; 9 bases line up with TRBD2. The CDR3 is 15 amino acids. Trimming cost V 6 bases and J 5 bases; bases outside gene matches: 10. Germline values: CDR1 DFQATT, CDR2 SNEGSKA (reference sequence). CDR3 sequence: CSAPRREGPTGELFF. In DNA, the CDR3 is TGCAGTGCCCCGCGGCGGGAGGGACCTACCGGGGAGCTGTTTTTT.

This clonotype was recorded at least ten times. V usage is TRBV6-2 or TRBV6-3 and J usage is TRBJ2-1; D unresolved. The V end lost 1 base, the J end lost 8 bases, and 12 bases lay between the germline ends. CDR3 size: 14 residues. Germline CDR1 is MNHEY and CDR2 is SVGEGT. The CDR3 DNA sequence: TGTGCCAGCAGTTACTGGCGGCAGCACCATGAGCAGTTCTTC. As protein: CASSYWRQHHEQFF.

This clonotype was picked up many times. The V call is TRBV14, the J call TRBJ2-1; the D gene is possibly TRBD2 (6 bases). The CDR3 has 13 amino acids. Germline V lookup: CDR1 SGHDN, CDR2 FVKESK. V was clipped by 4 bases and J by 10 bases, with 14 bases between them. As DNA, the CDR3 is TGTGCCAGCAGCCCGGGACTCTACGGGGAGCAGTTCTTC. It is translated as CASSPGLYGEQFF.

The V call is TRBV14, the J call TRBJ2-7; the match to TRBD2 covers 7 bases. Germline loops: CDR1 SGHDN, CDR2 FVKESK. The CDR3 spans 15 residues. V dropped 0 bases and J dropped 7; count of bases not matched to a gene: 9. CDR3 sequence (DNA): TGTGCCAGCAGCCAAGATTCCAGCGGGATTTGGGAGCAGTACTTC. Encoded protein: CASSQDSSGIWEQYF. Full variable domain (outside the CDR3, taken from reference TRBV14 and TRBJ2-7): EAGVTQFPSHSVIEKGQTVTLRCDPISGHDNLYWYRRVMGKEIKFLLHFVKESKQDESGMPNNRFLAERTGGTYSTLKVQPAELEDSGVYFCASSQDSSGIWEQYFGPGTRLTVT.

This clonotype was detected ten times or more. The V gene is TRBV5-6, the J gene TRBJ2-7, with 7 bases matching TRBD2. Trimming cost V 3 bases and J 1 base; bases outside gene matches: 1. The CDR3 extends over 13 amino acids. CDR1 and CDR2 from the germline V gene are SGHDT and YYEEEE. The CDR3 spells CASSSGGSYEQYF. CDR3 DNA: TGTGCCAGCAGCTCGGGGGGATCCTACGAGCAGTACTTC.